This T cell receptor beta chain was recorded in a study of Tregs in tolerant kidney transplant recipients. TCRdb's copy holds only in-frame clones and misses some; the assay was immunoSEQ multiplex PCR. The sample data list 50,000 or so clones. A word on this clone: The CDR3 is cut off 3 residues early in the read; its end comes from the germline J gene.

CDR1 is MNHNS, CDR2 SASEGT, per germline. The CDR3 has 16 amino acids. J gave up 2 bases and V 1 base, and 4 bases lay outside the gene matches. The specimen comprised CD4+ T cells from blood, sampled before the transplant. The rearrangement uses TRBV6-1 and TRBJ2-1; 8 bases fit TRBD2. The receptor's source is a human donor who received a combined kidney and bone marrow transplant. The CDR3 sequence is CASSEGGGWTYNEQFF. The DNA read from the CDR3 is TGTGCCAGCAGTGAAGGCGGGGGGTGGACCTACAATGAG.